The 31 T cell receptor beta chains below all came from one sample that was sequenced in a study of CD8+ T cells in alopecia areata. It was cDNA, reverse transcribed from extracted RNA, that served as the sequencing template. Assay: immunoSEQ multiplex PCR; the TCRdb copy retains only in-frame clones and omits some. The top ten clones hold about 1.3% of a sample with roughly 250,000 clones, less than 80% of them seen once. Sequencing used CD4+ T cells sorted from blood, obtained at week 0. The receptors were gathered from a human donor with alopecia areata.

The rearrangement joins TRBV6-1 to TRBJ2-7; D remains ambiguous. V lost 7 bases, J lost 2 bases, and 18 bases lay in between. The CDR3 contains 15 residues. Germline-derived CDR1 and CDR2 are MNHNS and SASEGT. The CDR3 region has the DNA TGTGCCAGCAAGTATAGTCTCCAGGCCACCTACGAGCAGTACTTC. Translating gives CASKYSLQATYEQYF.

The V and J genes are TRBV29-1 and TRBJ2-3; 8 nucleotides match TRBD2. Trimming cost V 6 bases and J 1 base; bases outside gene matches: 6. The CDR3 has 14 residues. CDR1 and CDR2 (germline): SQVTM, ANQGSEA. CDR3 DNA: TGCAGCGTCTTCCCTAGCGGGCGCACAGATACGCAGTATTTT. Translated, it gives CSVFPSGRTDTQYF.

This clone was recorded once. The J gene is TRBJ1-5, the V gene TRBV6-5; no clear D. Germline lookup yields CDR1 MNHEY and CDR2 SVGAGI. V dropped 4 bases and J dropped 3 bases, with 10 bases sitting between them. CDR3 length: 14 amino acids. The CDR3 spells CASSSGRVNQPQHF. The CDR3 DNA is TGTGCCAGCAGTTCTGGACGGGTCAATCAGCCCCAGCATTTT.

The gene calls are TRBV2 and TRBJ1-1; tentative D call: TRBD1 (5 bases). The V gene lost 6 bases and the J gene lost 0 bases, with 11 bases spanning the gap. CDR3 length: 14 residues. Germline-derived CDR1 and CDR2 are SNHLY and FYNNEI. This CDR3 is CASRSWGVNTEAFF. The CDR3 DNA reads TGTGCCAGCAGGTCCTGGGGCGTGAACACTGAAGCTTTCTTT.

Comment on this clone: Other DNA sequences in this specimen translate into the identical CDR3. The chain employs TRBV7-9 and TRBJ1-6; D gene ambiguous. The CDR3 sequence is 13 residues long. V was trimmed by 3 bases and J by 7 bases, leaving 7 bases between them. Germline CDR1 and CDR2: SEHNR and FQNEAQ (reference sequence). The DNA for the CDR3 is TGTGCCAGCAGCTTGGCTGGGAATTCACCCCTCCACTTT. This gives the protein CASSLAGNSPLHF.

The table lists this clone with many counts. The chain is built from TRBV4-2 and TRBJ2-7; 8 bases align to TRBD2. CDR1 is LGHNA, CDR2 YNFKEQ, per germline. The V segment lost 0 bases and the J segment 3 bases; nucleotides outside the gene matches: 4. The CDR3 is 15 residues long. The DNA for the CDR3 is TGTGCCAGCAGCCAAGATCCAGCGGGGGACTACGAGCAGTACTTC. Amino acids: CASSQDPAGDYEQYF.

The CDR3 DNA reads TGTGCCAGCAGTGGCCTAGCGGGGCACACAGATACGCAGTATTTT. Protein product: CASSGLAGHTDTQYF. The gene calls are TRBV25-1 and TRBJ2-3; TRBD2 agrees at 9 bases. This CDR3 spans 15 amino acids. The junction had 4 bases not matched to a gene; V was cut back by 4 bases and J by 2 bases. Germline V gives CDR1 MGHDK, CDR2 SYGVNS. The full variable domain, in which reference TRBV25-1 and TRBJ2-3 provide the parts outside the CDR3, is EADIYQTPRYLVIGTGKKITLECSQTMGHDKMYWYQQDPGMELHLIHYSYGVNSTEKGDLSSESTVSRIRTEHFPLTLESARPSHTSQYLCASSGLAGHTDTQYFGPGTRLTVL.

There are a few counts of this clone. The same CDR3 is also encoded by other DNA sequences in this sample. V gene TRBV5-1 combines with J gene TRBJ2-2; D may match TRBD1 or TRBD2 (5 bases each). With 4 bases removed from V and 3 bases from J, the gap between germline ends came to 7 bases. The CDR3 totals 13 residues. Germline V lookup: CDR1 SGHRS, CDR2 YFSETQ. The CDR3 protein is CASSRGDTGELFF. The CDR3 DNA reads TGCGCCAGCAGCAGAGGGGACACCGGGGAGCTGTTTTTT.

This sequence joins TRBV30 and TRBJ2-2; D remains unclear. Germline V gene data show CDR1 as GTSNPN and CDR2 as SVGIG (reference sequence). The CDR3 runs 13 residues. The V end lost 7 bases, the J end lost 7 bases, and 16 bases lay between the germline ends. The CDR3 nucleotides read TGTGCCTCCGTCACCCTTTTAGGCGGGGAGCTGTTTTTT. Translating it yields CASVTLLGGELFF. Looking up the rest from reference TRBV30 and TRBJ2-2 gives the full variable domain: SQTIHQWPATLVQPVGSPLSLECTVEGTSNPNLYWYRQAAGRGLQLLFYSVGIGQISSEVPQNLSASRPQDRQFILSSKKLLLSDSGFYLCASVTLLGGELFFGEGSRLTVL.

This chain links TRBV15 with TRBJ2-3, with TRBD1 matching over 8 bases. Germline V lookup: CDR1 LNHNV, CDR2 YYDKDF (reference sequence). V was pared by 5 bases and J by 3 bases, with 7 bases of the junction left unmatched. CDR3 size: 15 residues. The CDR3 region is CATSYRGFTTDTQYF. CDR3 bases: TGTGCCACCAGCTACAGGGGGTTTACAACAGATACGCAGTATTTT.

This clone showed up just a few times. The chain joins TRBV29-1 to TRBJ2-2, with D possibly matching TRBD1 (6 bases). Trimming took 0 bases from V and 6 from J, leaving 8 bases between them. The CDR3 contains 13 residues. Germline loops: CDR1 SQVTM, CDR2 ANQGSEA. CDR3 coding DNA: TGCAGCGTTGAAGAACAGGGAGCCGGGGAGCTGTTTTTT. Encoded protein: CSVEEQGAGELFF.

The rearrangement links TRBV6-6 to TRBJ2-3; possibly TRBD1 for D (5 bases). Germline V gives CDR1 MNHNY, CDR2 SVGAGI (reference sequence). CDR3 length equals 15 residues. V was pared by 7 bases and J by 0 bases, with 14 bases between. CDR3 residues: CASNRRTTSTDTQYF. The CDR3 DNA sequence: TGTGCCAGCAATCGCCGGACAACTAGCACAGATACGCAGTATTTT.

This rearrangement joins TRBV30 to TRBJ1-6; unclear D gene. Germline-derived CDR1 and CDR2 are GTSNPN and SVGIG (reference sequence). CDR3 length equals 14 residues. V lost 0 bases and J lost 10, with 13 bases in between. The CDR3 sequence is CAWSVEGWYSPLHF. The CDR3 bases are TGTGCCTGGAGTGTCGAGGGATGGTACTCACCCCTCCACTTT.

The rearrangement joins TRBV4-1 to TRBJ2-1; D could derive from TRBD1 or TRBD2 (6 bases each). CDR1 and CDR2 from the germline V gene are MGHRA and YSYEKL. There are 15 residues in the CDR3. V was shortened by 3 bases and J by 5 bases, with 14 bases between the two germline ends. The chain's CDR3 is CASSHGPGADNEQFF. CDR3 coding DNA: TGCGCCAGCAGCCACGGCCCGGGGGCTGACAATGAGCAGTTCTTC.

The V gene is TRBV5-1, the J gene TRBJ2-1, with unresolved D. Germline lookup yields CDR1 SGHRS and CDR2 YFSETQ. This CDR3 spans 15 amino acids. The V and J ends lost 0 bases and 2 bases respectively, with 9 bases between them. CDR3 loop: CASSLVDGTYNEQFF. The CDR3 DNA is TGCGCCAGCAGCTTGGTTGACGGTACCTACAATGAGCAGTTCTTC.

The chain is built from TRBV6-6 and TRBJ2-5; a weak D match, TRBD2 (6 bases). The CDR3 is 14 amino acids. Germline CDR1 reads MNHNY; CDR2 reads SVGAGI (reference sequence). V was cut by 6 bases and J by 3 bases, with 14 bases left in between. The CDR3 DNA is TGTGCCAGCAGGGGGGGACTGTCAGAAGAGACCCAGTACTTC. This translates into CASRGGLSEETQYF.

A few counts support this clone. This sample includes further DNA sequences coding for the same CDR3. The CDR3 DNA reads as TGTGCCAGCAGCGTAGGTGGTAGCGGGGGGTCCCAAGAGACCCAGTACTTC. Translating it yields CASSVGGSGGSQETQYF. The chain employs TRBV9 and TRBJ2-5; 10 positions match TRBD2. CDR3 length equals 17 residues. Trimming removed 0 bases from V and 1 base from J; junction bases left unmatched: 6. The germline CDR1 and CDR2 sequences are SGDLS and YYNGEE.

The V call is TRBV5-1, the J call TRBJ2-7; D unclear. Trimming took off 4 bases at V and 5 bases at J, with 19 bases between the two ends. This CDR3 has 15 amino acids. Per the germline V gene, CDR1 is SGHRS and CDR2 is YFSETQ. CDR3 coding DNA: TGCGCCAGCAGCCATTCCGGAGCCAGCGAAAACGAGCAGTACTTC. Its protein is CASSHSGASENEQYF.

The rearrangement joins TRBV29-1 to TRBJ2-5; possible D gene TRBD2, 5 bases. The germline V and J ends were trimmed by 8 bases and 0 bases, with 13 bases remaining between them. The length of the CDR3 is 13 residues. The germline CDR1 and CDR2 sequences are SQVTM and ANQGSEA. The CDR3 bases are TGCAGCTTTCGGAGGACTTACCAAGAGACCCAGTACTTC. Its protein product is CSFRRTYQETQYF.

The CDR3 loop is CASKWGLGHTDTQYF. The DNA for the CDR3 is TGTGCCAGCAAGTGGGGACTAGGCCACACAGATACGCAGTATTTT. The chain employs TRBV5-8 and TRBJ2-3, with 8 nucleotides matching TRBD2. The J segment lost 2 bases and the V segment lost 6 bases, leaving 8 bases of the junction unmatched. This CDR3 comprises 15 residues. Looked up from germline, CDR1 is SGHTS and CDR2 is YDEGEE.

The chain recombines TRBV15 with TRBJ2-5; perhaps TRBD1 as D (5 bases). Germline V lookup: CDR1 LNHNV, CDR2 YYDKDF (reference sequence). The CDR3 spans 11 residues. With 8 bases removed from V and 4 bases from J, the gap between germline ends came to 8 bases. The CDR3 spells CATGGAETQYF. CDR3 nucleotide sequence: TGTGCCACCGGTGGGGCAGAGACCCAGTACTTC.

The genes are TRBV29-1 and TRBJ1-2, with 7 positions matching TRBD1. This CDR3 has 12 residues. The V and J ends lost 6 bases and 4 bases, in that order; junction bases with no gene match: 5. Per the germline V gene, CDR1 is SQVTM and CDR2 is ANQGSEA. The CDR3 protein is CSVDRVRYGYTF. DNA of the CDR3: TGCAGCGTAGACAGGGTCCGCTATGGCTACACCTTC. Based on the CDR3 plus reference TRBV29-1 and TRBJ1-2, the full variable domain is SAVISQKPSRDICQRGTSLTIQCQVDSQVTMMFWYRQQPGQSLTLIATANQGSEATYESGFVIDKFPISRPNLTFSTLTVSNMSPEDSSIYLCSVDRVRYGYTFGSGTRLTVV.

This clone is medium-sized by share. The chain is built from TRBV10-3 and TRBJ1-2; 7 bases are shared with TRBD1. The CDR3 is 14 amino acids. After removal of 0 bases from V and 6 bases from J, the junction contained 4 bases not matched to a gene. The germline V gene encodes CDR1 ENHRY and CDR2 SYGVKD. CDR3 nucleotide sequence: TGTGCCATCAGTGAGTCCCGACAGGGCGATGGCTACACCTTC. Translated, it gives CAISESRQGDGYTF.

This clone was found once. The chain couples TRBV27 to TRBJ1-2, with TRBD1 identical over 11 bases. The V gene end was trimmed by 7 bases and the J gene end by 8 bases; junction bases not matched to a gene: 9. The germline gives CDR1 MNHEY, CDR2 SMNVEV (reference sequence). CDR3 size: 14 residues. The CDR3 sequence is CASTRTGGAWGYTF. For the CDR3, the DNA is TGTGCCAGCACTCGGACAGGGGGCGCCTGGGGCTACACCTTC.

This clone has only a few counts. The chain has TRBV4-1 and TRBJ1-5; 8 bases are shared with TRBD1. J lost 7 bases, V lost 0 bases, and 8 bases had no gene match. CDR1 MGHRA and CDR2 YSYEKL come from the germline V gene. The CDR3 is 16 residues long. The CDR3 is CASSQEGDRRGQPQHF. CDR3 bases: TGCGCCAGCAGCCAAGAAGGGGACAGGCGGGGACAGCCCCAGCATTTT.

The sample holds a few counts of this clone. The CDR3: CASSQDNYGELFF. CDR3 nucleotide sequence: TGTGCCAGCAGCCAAGATAACTACGGGGAGCTGTTTTTT. This rearrangement joins TRBV4-2 to TRBJ2-2; D ambiguous. This CDR3 spans 13 amino acids. CDR1 is LGHNA, CDR2 YNFKEQ, per germline. V was shortened by 0 bases and J by 7 bases, with 6 bases between the two germline ends.

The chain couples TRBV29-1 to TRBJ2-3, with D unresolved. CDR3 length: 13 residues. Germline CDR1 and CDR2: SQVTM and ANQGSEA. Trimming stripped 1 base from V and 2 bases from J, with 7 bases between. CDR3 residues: CSVEGSTTDTQYF. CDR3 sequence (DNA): TGCAGCGTTGAAGGCAGCACCACAGATACGCAGTATTTT.

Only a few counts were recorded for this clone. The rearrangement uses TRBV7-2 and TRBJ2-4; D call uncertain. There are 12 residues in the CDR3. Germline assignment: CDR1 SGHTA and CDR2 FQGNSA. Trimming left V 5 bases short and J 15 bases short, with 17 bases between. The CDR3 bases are TGTGCCAGCAGCCCCGAAGCCGGGCGTAGGTACTTC. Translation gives CASSPEAGRRYF.

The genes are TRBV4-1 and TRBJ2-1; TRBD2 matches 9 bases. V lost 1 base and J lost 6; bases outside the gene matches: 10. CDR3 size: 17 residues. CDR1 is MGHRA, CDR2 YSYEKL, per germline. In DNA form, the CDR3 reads TGCGCCAGCAGCCAAGCCCCGACTAGCGGAGCCACCAATGAGCAGTTCTTC. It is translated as CASSQAPTSGATNEQFF.

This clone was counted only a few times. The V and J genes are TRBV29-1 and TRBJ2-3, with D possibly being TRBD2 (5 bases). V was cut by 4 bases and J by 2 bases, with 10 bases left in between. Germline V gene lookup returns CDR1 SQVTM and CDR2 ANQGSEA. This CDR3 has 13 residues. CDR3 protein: CSVGVGATDTQYF. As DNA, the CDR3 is TGCAGCGTTGGAGTGGGAGCCACAGATACGCAGTATTTT.

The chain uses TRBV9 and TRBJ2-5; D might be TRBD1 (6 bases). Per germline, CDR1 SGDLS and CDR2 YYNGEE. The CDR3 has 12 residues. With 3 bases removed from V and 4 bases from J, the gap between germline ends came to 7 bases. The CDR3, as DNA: TGTGCCAGCAGCGAGACAGGAGAGACCCAGTACTTC. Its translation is CASSETGETQYF.